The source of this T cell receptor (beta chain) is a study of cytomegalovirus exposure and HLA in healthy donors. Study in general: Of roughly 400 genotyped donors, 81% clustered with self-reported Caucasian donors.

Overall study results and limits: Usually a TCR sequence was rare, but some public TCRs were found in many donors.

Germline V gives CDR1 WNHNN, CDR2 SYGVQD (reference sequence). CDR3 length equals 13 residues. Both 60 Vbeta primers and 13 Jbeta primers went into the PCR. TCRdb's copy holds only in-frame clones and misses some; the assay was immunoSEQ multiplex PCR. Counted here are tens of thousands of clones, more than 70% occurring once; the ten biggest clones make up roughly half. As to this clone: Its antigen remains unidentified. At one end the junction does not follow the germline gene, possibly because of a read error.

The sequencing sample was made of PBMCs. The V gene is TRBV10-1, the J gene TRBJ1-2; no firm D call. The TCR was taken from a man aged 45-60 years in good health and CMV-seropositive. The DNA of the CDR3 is TGCGCCAGCAGCACACCAGAGAACTATGGCTACACCTTT. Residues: CASSTPENYGYTF.